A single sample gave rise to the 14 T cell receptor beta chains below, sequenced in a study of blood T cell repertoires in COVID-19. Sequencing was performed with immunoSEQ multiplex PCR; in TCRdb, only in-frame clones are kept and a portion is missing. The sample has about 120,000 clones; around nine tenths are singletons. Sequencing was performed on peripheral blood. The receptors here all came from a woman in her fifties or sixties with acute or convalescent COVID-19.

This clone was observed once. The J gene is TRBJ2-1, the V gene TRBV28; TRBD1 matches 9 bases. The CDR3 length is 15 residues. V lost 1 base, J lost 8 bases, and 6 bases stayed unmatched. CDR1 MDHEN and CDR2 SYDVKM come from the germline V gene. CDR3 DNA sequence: TGTGCCAGCAGTTTATCCGGGACAGGGTCGTATGAGCAGTTCTTC. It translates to CASSLSGTGSYEQFF.

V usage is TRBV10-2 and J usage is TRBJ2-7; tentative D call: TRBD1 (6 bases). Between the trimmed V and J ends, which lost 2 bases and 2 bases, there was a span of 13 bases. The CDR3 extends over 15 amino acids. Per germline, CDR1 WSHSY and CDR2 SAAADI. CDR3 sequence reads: CASSERTVIAYEQYF. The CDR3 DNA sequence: TGCGCCAGCAGTGAGAGGACAGTTATCGCCTACGAGCAGTACTTC.

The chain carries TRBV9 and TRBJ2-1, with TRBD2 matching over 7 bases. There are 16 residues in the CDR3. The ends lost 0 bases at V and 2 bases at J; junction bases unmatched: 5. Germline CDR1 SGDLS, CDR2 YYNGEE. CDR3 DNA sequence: TGTGCCAGCAGCGTAGTCTCAAGCGGGGCCTACAATGAGCAGTTCTTC. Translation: CASSVVSSGAYNEQFF.

The CDR3 coding sequence is TGTGCCAGCAGCTTGACAGGTACTGAAGCTTTCTTT. Protein product: CASSLTGTEAFF. This chain uses TRBV6-6 with TRBJ1-1, with D tentatively TRBD1 (6 bases). The CDR3 consists of 12 residues. The ends were cut back, 6 bases at V and 5 bases at J, with 10 bases in the middle. CDR1 is MNHNY, CDR2 SVGAGI, per germline (reference sequence).

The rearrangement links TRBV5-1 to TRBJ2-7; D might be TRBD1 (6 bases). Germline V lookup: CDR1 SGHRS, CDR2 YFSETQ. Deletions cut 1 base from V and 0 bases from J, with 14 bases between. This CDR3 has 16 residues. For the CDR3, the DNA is TGCGCCAGCAGCTTGCTCCCAGGGGTGAGCTCCTACGAGCAGTACTTC. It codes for CASSLLPGVSSYEQYF.

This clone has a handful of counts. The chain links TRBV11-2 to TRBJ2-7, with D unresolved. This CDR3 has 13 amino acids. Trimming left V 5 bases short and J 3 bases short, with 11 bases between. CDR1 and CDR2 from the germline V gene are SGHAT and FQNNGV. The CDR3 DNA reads TGTGCCAGCAGCCCCTTCCGAGGCTACGAGCAGTACTTC. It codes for CASSPFRGYEQYF.

CDR3 residues: CASSLGQGGAFF. The CDR3 region has the DNA TGTGCCAGCAGCCTTGGACAGGGGGGAGCTTTCTTT. This chain connects TRBV3-1 (or the pseudogene TRBV3-2) to TRBJ1-1; TRBD1 agrees at 10 bases. The germline CDR1 and CDR2 sequences are LGHDT and YNNKEL (reference sequence). CDR3 length equals 12 residues. The V segment lost 4 bases and the J segment 10 bases; nucleotides outside the gene matches: 3.

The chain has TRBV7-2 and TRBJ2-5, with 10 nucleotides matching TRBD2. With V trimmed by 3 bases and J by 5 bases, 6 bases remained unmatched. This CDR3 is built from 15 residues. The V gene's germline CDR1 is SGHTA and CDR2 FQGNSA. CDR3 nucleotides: TGTGCCAGCAGCTTCAGCGGGGGGGCGGGTGAGACCCAGTACTTC. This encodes CASSFSGGAGETQYF.

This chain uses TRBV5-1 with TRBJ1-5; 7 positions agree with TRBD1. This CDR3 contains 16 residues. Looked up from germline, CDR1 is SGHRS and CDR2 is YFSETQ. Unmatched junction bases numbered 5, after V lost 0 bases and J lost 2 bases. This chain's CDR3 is CASSLGQGTGNQPQHF. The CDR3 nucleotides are TGCGCCAGCAGCTTGGGCCAGGGGACAGGCAATCAGCCCCAGCATTTT.

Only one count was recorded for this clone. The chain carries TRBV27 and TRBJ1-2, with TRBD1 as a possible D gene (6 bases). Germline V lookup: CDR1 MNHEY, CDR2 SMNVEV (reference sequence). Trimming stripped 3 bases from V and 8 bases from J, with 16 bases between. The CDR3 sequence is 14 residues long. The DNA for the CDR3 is TGTGCCAGCAGTTTCTCCCCACAGGGTAGCGGCTACACCTTC. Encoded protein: CASSFSPQGSGYTF.

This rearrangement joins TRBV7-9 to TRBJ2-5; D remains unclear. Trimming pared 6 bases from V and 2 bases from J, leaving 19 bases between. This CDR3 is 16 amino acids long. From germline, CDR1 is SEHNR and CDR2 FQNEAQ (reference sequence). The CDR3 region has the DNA TGTGCCAGCAGACAACTGCGGCTAAACGTACAAGAGACCCAGTACTTC. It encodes CASRQLRLNVQETQYF.

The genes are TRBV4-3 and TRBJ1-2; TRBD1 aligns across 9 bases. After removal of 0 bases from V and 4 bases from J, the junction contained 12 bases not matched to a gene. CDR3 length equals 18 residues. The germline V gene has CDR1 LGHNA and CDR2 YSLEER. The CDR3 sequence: CASSQDGTGGANTYGYTF. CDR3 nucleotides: TGCGCCAGCAGCCAAGATGGAACAGGGGGCGCAAATACCTATGGCTACACCTTC.

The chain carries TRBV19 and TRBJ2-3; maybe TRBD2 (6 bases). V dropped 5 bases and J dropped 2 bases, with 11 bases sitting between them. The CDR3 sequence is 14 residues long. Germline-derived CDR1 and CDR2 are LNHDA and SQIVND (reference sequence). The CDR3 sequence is CASSLGTFTDTQYF. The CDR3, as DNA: TGTGCCAGTAGTCTTGGGACTTTCACAGATACGCAGTATTTT. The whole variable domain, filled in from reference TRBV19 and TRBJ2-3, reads DGGITQSPKYLFRKEGQNVTLSCEQNLNHDAMYWYRQDPGQGLRLIYYSQIVNDFQKGDIAEGYSVSREKKESFPLTVTSAQKNPTAFYLCASSLGTFTDTQYFGPGTRLTVL.

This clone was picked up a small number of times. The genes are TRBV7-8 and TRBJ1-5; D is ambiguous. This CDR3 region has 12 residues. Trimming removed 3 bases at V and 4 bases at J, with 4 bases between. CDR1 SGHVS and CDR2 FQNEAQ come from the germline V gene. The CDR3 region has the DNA TGTGCCAGCAGCTTTAGTAATCAGCCCCAGCATTTT. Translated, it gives CASSFSNQPQHF.